Each of the 10 T cell receptor beta chains below was sequenced from the same sample in a study of blood T cell repertoires in COVID-19 (dated by TCRdb to 2020 to 2022). Library method: the immunoSEQ multiplex PCR assay. The immuneACCESS repertoire file appears here via TCRdb, limited to in-frame rearrangements. These files lack a portion of the clones; in checked studies, under half of the deficit traces to unresolved V genes, and the cause of the others is not known. Present in this sample are about 220,000 clones, 75% to 85% of which were seen just once. 10% to 15% of the sample is in the top ten clones. The specimen sequenced was peripheral blood. Receptors were obtained from a human donor in a cohort sampled during active COVID-19.

This clone has only one observation. The CDR3 nucleotides are TGTGCCAGCAGCTTAGGGTCCGAACCGCGAAGCTCCTACAATGAGCAGTTCTTC. Translating gives CASSLGSEPRSSYNEQFF. This rearrangement joins TRBV7-6 to TRBJ2-1; no definite D call. Between the trimmed V and J ends, which lost 1 base and 0 bases, there was a span of 16 bases. Germline V lookup: CDR1 SGHVS, CDR2 FNYEAQ. The CDR3 has 18 amino acids.

This sequence joins TRBV2 and TRBJ1-1; no firm D call. Germline V gives CDR1 SNHLY, CDR2 FYNNEI. This CDR3 contains 13 residues. The ends were cut back, 4 bases at V and 2 bases at J, with 8 bases in the middle. The chain's CDR3 is CASSGGSNTEAFF. Written as DNA, the CDR3 is TGTGCCAGCAGTGGAGGGTCTAACACTGAAGCTTTCTTT.

The gene calls are TRBV15 and TRBJ1-2; D is uncertain. CDR3 length equals 15 residues. Germline loops: CDR1 LNHNV, CDR2 YYDKDF (reference sequence). V was trimmed by 0 bases and J by 8 bases, leaving 16 bases between them. Here the CDR3 reads CATSRDNAGLGGYTF. CDR3 coding DNA: TGTGCCACCAGCAGAGATAACGCGGGCCTTGGAGGCTACACCTTC.

The genes are TRBV7-9 and TRBJ1-4; D remains ambiguous. The CDR3 length is 15 residues. Germline-derived CDR1 and CDR2 are SEHNR and FQNEAQ (reference sequence). V lost 2 bases and J lost 7, with 14 bases in between. CDR3 sequence reads: CASSLLSGLGEKLFF. The CDR3 nucleotides read TGTGCCAGCAGCTTACTCTCGGGGTTGGGTGAAAAACTGTTTTTT.

The chain is built from TRBV4-1 and TRBJ2-7, with 8 bases fitting TRBD1. V shed 0 bases and J 3 bases; nucleotides not matched to a gene: 4. Looked up from germline, CDR1 is MGHRA and CDR2 is YSYEKL. The CDR3 is 15 amino acids. CDR3 bases: TGCGCCAGCAGCCAAGAGACAACAGGGGGCTACGAGCAGTACTTC. Translated: CASSQETTGGYEQYF.

The chain employs TRBV9 and TRBJ2-2; 7 positions match TRBD2. Germline loops: CDR1 SGDLS, CDR2 YYNGEE. Germline trimming cut 6 bases from V and 7 bases from J; bases unmatched to any gene: 6. CDR3 length: 13 amino acids. CDR3 sequence (DNA): TGTGCCAGCACCCCGGGGGGAGACGGGGAGCTGTTTTTT. Its translation: CASTPGGDGELFF.

The V and J genes are TRBV19 and TRBJ2-3; a possible D gene is TRBD2 (5 bases). Looked up from germline, CDR1 is LNHDA and CDR2 is SQIVND (reference sequence). CDR3 length: 14 amino acids. The V end lost 5 bases, the J end lost 4 bases, and 13 bases lay between the germline ends. CDR3: CASSPGLTADTQYF. CDR3 bases: TGTGCCAGTAGTCCGGGGTTAACCGCAGATACGCAGTATTTT.

The genes are TRBV6-4 and TRBJ2-7; 7 bases align to TRBD1. There are 13 residues in the CDR3. The V gene end was trimmed by 4 bases and the J gene end by 5 bases; junction bases not matched to a gene: 5. Germline values: CDR1 MRHNA, CDR2 SNTAGT. Here the CDR3 DNA reads TGTGCCAGCAGTGGGAACAGGGGACACGAGCAGTACTTC. It translates to CASSGNRGHEQYF.

This chain uses TRBV28 with TRBJ2-1; 9 bases are shared with TRBD2. Germline-derived CDR1 and CDR2 are MDHEN and SYDVKM. J was trimmed by 4 bases and V by 6 bases; bases with no gene match: 10. This CDR3 has 16 residues. In nucleotides, the CDR3 is TGTGCCAGCAGGAGGTATAGCGGGAGTAGTTACAATGAGCAGTTCTTC. It codes for CASRRYSGSSYNEQFF.

The CDR3 loop reads CASSMRTYPYEQYF. CDR3 nucleotides: TGTGCCAGTAGTATGAGGACTTACCCCTACGAGCAGTACTTC. The chain joins TRBV19 to TRBJ2-7, with TRBD2 as a possible D gene (5 bases). This CDR3 is built from 14 residues. V was cut by 3 bases and J by 2 bases, with 11 bases left in between. Germline CDR1 LNHDA, CDR2 SQIVND (reference sequence).